These 20 T cell receptor beta chains came from one sample sequenced in a study of T cell repertoires in cytomegalovirus infection. TCRdb re-derived calls from the reads in MiXCR, one entry per CDR3 protein. This table has 150,000 to 200,000 distinct CDR3 sequences, approximately 30% appearing once. Sequenced: PBMCs. The receptor set was obtained from a human donor in good health (CMV status not recorded). Some clones in this sample may be carry-over from other donors' samples.

The chain employs TRBV5-1 and TRBJ2-7; no clear D gene. Trimming took off 6 bases at V and 2 bases at J, with 18 bases between the two ends. CDR1 SGHRS and CDR2 YFSETQ come from the germline V gene. This CDR3 spans 15 amino acids. The CDR3 protein is CASNPDGNSPYEQYF. CDR3 nucleotides: TGCGCCAGCAACCCCGATGGGAACAGCCCCTACGAGCAGTACTTC.

The rearrangement links TRBV2 to TRBJ1-4, with D uncertain. The germline V gene encodes CDR1 SNHLY and CDR2 FYNNEI. V lost 5 bases, J lost 6 bases, and 13 bases lay in between. The CDR3 is made up of 14 amino acids. The CDR3 DNA reads TGTGCCAGCAGTTGGGCCGCGTCGGATGAAAAACTGTTTTTT. Protein sequence: CASSWAASDEKLFF.

Of note for this clonotype: A much larger clone sits a single nucleotide away, making a read error possible. J is TRBJ2-7 and V is TRBV7-2; TRBD1 or TRBD2 may be the D gene (6 bases each). The CDR3 consists of 15 residues. The germline CDR1 and CDR2 sequences are SGHTA and FQGNSA. The CDR3: CASKTQGGYSYAQYF. The CDR3 bases are TGTGCCAGCAAAACCCAAGGGGGGTACTCCTACGCGCAGTACTTC. Complete variable domain (other parts from reference TRBV7-2 and TRBJ2-7): GAGVSQSPSNKVTEKGKDVELRCDPISGHTALYWYRQSLGQGLEFLIYFQGNSAPDKSGLPSDRFSAERTGGSVSTLTIQRTQQEDSAVYLCASKTQGGYSYAQYFGPGTRLTVT.

This clonotype appeared a few times. The chain is built from TRBV20-1 and TRBJ2-4; D is unresolved. CDR3 size: 14 residues. CDR1 is DFQATT, CDR2 SNEGSKA, per germline (reference sequence). V was pared by 4 bases and J by 0 bases, with 10 bases between. This CDR3 is CSAIHDLAKNIQYF. The CDR3, as DNA: TGCAGTGCTATTCACGACCTAGCCAAAAACATTCAGTACTTC.

The sample holds a few counts of this clonotype. This rearrangement joins TRBV6-2 or TRBV6-3 to TRBJ1-5, with 7 bases fitting TRBD1. J lost 6 bases, V lost 5 bases, and 4 bases had no gene match. CDR1 is MNHEY, CDR2 SVGEGT, per germline. This CDR3 contains 13 residues. The CDR3 nucleotides read TGTGCCAGCAGTCGACAGGGATTTCAGCCCCAGCATTTT. The encoded protein is CASSRQGFQPQHF.

J is TRBJ1-3 and V is TRBV27, with a weak D call TRBD1 (5 bases). With 8 bases removed from V and 0 bases from J, the gap between germline ends came to 14 bases. Germline CDR1 and CDR2: MNHEY and SMNVEV (reference sequence). The CDR3 is 15 residues long. The CDR3 sequence is CASGRQTSSGNTIYF. The CDR3 nucleotides are TGTGCCAGCGGACGACAGACCAGCTCTGGAAACACCATATATTTT.

This clonotype was counted only a few times. The CDR3 protein is CASSSRTSGGTDTQYF. The CDR3 nucleotides are TGTGCCAGCAGCTCCCGGACTAGCGGGGGCACAGATACGCAGTATTTT. The chain employs TRBV3-1 and TRBJ2-3; 12 bases fit TRBD2. The germline CDR1 and CDR2 sequences are LGHDT and YNNKEL (reference sequence). The CDR3 contains 16 residues. Trimming removed 5 bases from V and 1 base from J; junction bases left unmatched: 4.

The chain has TRBV7-3 and TRBJ2-5, with 12 bases fitting TRBD2. Germline assignment: CDR1 SGHTA and CDR2 FQGTGA. The CDR3 totals 15 residues. J was trimmed by 7 bases and V by 4 bases; bases with no gene match: 7. The chain's CDR3 is CASSSLAGGLGTQYF. DNA of the CDR3: TGTGCCAGCAGCTCTCTAGCGGGGGGGCTCGGGACCCAGTACTTC.

The gene calls are TRBV2 and TRBJ1-4; D is ambiguous. This CDR3 comprises 18 residues. Per the germline V gene, CDR1 is SNHLY and CDR2 is FYNNEI. Trimming shortened V by 8 bases and J by 0 bases, and 22 bases separated the two germline ends. The CDR3 sequence is CASLPTQSAFATNEKLFF. CDR3 nucleotides: TGTGCCAGCCTTCCAACCCAGTCGGCGTTTGCAACTAATGAAAAACTGTTTTTT.

The rearrangement uses TRBV20-1 and TRBJ1-1; a possible D gene is TRBD1 (6 bases). Trimming pared 1 base from V and 6 bases from J, leaving 15 bases between. Looked up from germline, CDR1 is DFQATT and CDR2 is SNEGSKA (reference sequence). The CDR3 extends over 14 amino acids. The CDR3 coding sequence is TGCAGTGCTAGAGCACAGGGTCAGGGGCCTGAAGCTTTCTTT. Its translation is CSARAQGQGPEAFF.

In its sample, this clonotype was seen a few times. The gene calls are TRBV7-6 and TRBJ1-1; tentative D call: TRBD1 (5 bases). Germline V gene sequence: CDR1 SGHVS, CDR2 FNYEAQ. This CDR3 spans 13 amino acids. Trimming cost V 7 bases and J 5 bases, with 14 bases left between them. The CDR3 reads CASTQSGTTEAFF. The DNA of the CDR3 is TGTGCCAGCACCCAATCAGGGACGACTGAAGCTTTCTTT.

The chain links TRBV7-9 to TRBJ2-3; TRBD1 is a possible D gene (5 bases). Trimming shortened V by 5 bases and J by 6 bases, and 18 bases separated the two germline ends. This CDR3 has 15 residues. Germline CDR1 and CDR2: SEHNR and FQNEAQ (reference sequence). The CDR3 sequence is CASSPPGQPDDTQYF. In DNA, the CDR3 is TGTGCCAGCAGCCCTCCAGGGCAGCCCGACGATACGCAGTATTTT.

In its sample, this clonotype was seen a few times. CDR3 amino acids: CASTGQGDSHNNSPLHF. CDR3 sequence (DNA): TGTGCCAGCACTGGACAGGGTGATAGTCACAATAATTCACCCCTCCACTTT. This rearrangement joins TRBV6-6 to TRBJ1-6; TRBD1 agrees at 8 bases. Trimming removed 7 bases from V and 5 bases from J; junction bases left unmatched: 13. Per the germline V gene, CDR1 is MNHNY and CDR2 is SVGAGI (reference sequence). The CDR3 has 17 amino acids.

This clonotype has a handful of counts. J is TRBJ2-3 and V is TRBV5-1; 8 nucleotides line up with TRBD2. Trimming cost V 0 bases and J 4 bases; bases outside gene matches: 4. CDR1 and CDR2 (germline): SGHRS, YFSETQ. This CDR3 spans 15 amino acids. Here the CDR3 reads CASSLGLAKADTQYF. CDR3 sequence (DNA): TGCGCCAGCAGCTTGGGACTAGCGAAGGCAGATACGCAGTATTTT.

In its sample, this clonotype was seen a few times. The chain uses TRBV6-2 or TRBV6-3 and TRBJ1-1; D is uncertain. This CDR3 region has 12 residues. The ends were cut back, 11 bases at V and 1 base at J, with 11 bases in the middle. The germline V gene encodes CDR1 MNHEY and CDR2 SVGEGT. The CDR3 bases are TGTGCCTCTAAGAACCCGAACACTGAAGCTTTCTTT. This codes for CASKNPNTEAFF.

The rearrangement uses TRBV6-6 and TRBJ1-5; D unclear. The CDR3 is 11 amino acids. V lost 8 bases to trimming and J lost 2 bases, with 4 bases between them. Germline V lookup: CDR1 MNHNY, CDR2 SVGAGI (reference sequence). The CDR3 DNA is TGTGCCAGCGGAGGCAATCAGCCCCAGCATTTT. Its translation: CASGGNQPQHF.

This clonotype was counted only a few times. This chain connects TRBV4-1 to TRBJ1-1; TRBD1 matches 7 bases. The trim removed 4 bases at V and 5 bases at J, leaving 10 bases unmatched. This CDR3 contains 15 residues. Germline V gene lookup returns CDR1 MGHRA and CDR2 YSYEKL. CDR3 sequence (DNA): TGCGCCAGCAGCCCAGTCGGGACCAGGGGGACTGAAGCTTTCTTT. It codes for CASSPVGTRGTEAFF.

This clonotype was seen ten or more times. The chain combines TRBV7-2 with TRBJ2-3; 7 nucleotides align to TRBD2. CDR1 and CDR2 from the germline V gene are SGHTA and FQGNSA. This CDR3 contains 17 residues. V trimming: 0 bases; J trimming: 2 bases; junction bases outside the gene matches: 8. This chain's CDR3 is CASSLAGSGAYTDTQYF. In DNA form, the CDR3 reads TGTGCCAGCAGCTTAGCCGGGAGCGGGGCTTACACAGATACGCAGTATTTT.

The gene calls are TRBV19 and TRBJ2-7; D is uncertain. V shed 5 bases and J shed 1 base, with 15 bases lying between them. The CDR3 consists of 15 residues. Germline values: CDR1 LNHDA, CDR2 SQIVND (reference sequence). The CDR3 nucleotides are TGTGCCAGTAGTCTTGGGTTTGTCGGATCCTACGAGCAGTACTTC. As protein: CASSLGFVGSYEQYF.

For this clonotype: This may come from a read error, since a much larger clone is one base off. This chain links TRBV12-3 or TRBV12-4 with TRBJ2-3; the match to TRBD1 covers 8 bases. CDR3 length: 14 amino acids. For the CDR3, the DNA is TGTGCCAGCAGTTGGACAGGGAGCACATATACGCAGTATTTT. This encodes CASSWTGSTYTQYF.